The next 5 T cell receptor beta chains were all read from a single sample in a study of cytomegalovirus exposure and HLA in healthy donors. With 60 Vbeta and 13 Jbeta primers, the PCR was carried out. Only in-frame clones appear in the TCRdb table, and some are missing; sequencing was by immunoSEQ multiplex PCR. The table lists around 84,000 clones, around 82% of them singletons. Sequenced input: PBMCs. The receptors originated from a man over 45 in good health and CMV-seronegative.

This clone was counted between two and nine times. This rearrangement joins TRBV4-1 to TRBJ1-3; D unresolved. CDR3 length: 14 amino acids. Germline V gene data show CDR1 as MGHRA and CDR2 as YSYEKL. Trimming shortened V by 3 bases and J by 2 bases, and 8 bases separated the two germline ends. For the CDR3, the DNA is TGCGCCAGCAGCCAGCAGGATACTGGAAACACCATATATTTT. Protein: CASSQQDTGNTIYF.

This clone has a handful of counts. The V call is TRBV6-1, the J call TRBJ2-7; 9 bases match TRBD2. Germline CDR1 and CDR2: MNHNS and SASEGT. The J segment lost 3 bases and the V segment lost 8 bases, leaving 2 bases of the junction unmatched. The CDR3 contains 12 residues. CDR3 in DNA: TGTGCCAGCCGCGGGGGGGGCTACGAGCAGTACTTC. It encodes CASRGGGYEQYF.

The chain carries TRBV30 and TRBJ2-6; 11 nucleotides align to TRBD1. The ends lost 3 bases at V and 2 bases at J; junction bases unmatched: 6. Germline V gene lookup returns CDR1 GTSNPN and CDR2 SVGIG (reference sequence). This CDR3 comprises 17 residues. The CDR3 DNA follows: TGTGCCTGGAGGGCACCGGGACAGGGGGCTGGGGCCAACGTCCTGACTTTC. Protein sequence: CAWRAPGQGAGANVLTF.

V is TRBV11-2 and J is TRBJ1-2; possible D gene TRBD1, 6 bases. In germline, CDR1 is SGHAT, CDR2 FQNNGV. This CDR3 region has 15 residues. Trimming took off 2 bases at V and 4 bases at J, with 14 bases between the two ends. The CDR3 coding sequence is TGTGCCAGCAGCTTATGGACAGTCCAAACCTATGGCTACACCTTC. This gives the protein CASSLWTVQTYGYTF. The full variable domain, in which reference TRBV11-2 and TRBJ1-2 provide the parts outside the CDR3, is EAGVAQSPRYKIIEKRQSVAFWCNPISGHATLYWYQQILGQGPKLLIQFQNNGVVDDSQLPKDRFSAERLKGVDSTLKIQPAKLEDSAVYLCASSLWTVQTYGYTFGSGTRLTVV.

The rearrangement uses TRBV28 and TRBJ2-7; D is undetermined. This CDR3 region has 11 residues. Germline V gene data show CDR1 as MDHEN and CDR2 as SYDVKM. V was cut by 7 bases and J by 3 bases, with 7 bases left in between. The CDR3 reads CASKLYYEQYF. The CDR3 nucleotides are TGTGCCAGCAAACTGTACTACGAGCAGTACTTC.